This entry lists 14 T cell receptor beta chains sequenced from one sample in a study of shared clonotypes between healthy human individuals. Sequencing used immunoSEQ multiplex PCR; TCRdb keeps in-frame clones, though not all of them. In the table there are over a million clones, approximately 80% of which are singletons. Sequencing was performed on memory CD4+ T cells from PBMCs. Sample subset: CD45RA-negative fraction. The receptors come from a man in his late teens or twenties in good health. Some clones in this sample may be carry-over from other donors' samples.

The chain has TRBV9 and TRBJ2-7; D is possibly TRBD2 (5 bases). Trimming took 0 bases from V and 0 from J, leaving 7 bases between them. The length of the CDR3 is 14 residues. In germline, CDR1 is SGDLS, CDR2 YYNGEE. For the CDR3, the DNA is TGTGCCAGCAGCGTAGGAGGGCTCTCCTACGAGCAGTACTTC. Encoded protein: CASSVGGLSYEQYF.

The rearrangement uses TRBV5-1 and TRBJ1-5; D remains unclear. Germline CDR1 is SGHRS and CDR2 is YFSETQ. The CDR3 covers 15 residues. V gave up 3 bases and J gave up 3 bases, with 13 bases separating them. The CDR3 loop is CASSSGSGYNQPQHF. The CDR3 DNA is TGCGCCAGCAGCTCCGGTAGCGGTTACAATCAGCCCCAGCATTTT. Drawing the rest from reference TRBV5-1 and TRBJ1-5, the complete variable domain is KAGVTQTPRYLIKTRGQQVTLSCSPISGHRSVSWYQQTPGQGLQFLFEYFSETQRNKGNFPGRFSGRQFSNSRSEMNVSTLELGDSALYLCASSSGSGYNQPQHFGDGTRLSIL.

In regard to this clone: Other DNA sequences of this sample code for an identical CDR3. This chain links TRBV7-9 with TRBJ1-1; 8 bases are a match to TRBD1. This CDR3 region has 12 residues. V lost 3 bases, J lost 7 bases, and 1 base stayed unmatched. The germline gives CDR1 SEHNR, CDR2 FQNEAQ (reference sequence). The CDR3 loop reads CASSFGQGEAFF. CDR3 DNA: TGTGCCAGCAGCTTTGGACAGGGTGAAGCTTTCTTT.

The chain couples TRBV28 to TRBJ1-3, with 9 nucleotides matching TRBD1. The V gene's germline CDR1 is MDHEN and CDR2 SYDVKM. Germline trimming cut 6 bases from V and 4 bases from J; bases unmatched to any gene: 7. CDR3 length: 15 residues. The DNA of the CDR3 is TGTGCCAGCAGCCGGGGCGGACAGGGGGGAAACACCATATATTTT. Encoded protein: CASSRGGQGGNTIYF.

This clone was recorded at least ten times. V gene TRBV30 combines with J gene TRBJ1-2; 7 nucleotides match TRBD1. The CDR3 sequence is 15 residues long. Germline CDR1 GTSNPN, CDR2 SVGIG (reference sequence). The V segment lost 4 bases and the J segment 8 bases; nucleotides outside the gene matches: 16. The CDR3 bases are TGTGCCTGGACCCCAGACAGGGCAACTCCCTCAGGCTACACCTTC. Its translation: CAWTPDRATPSGYTF.

This clone was observed a few times. The chain joins TRBV28 to TRBJ1-5, with a weak D call TRBD1 (6 bases). The CDR3 runs to 18 residues. The V and J ends lost 6 bases and 2 bases respectively, with 23 bases between them. Per the germline V gene, CDR1 is MDHEN and CDR2 is SYDVKM. CDR3 loop: CASSSWGLLNGGNQPQHF. CDR3 nucleotide sequence: TGTGCCAGCAGCTCCTGGGGGCTATTAAACGGGGGCAATCAGCCCCAGCATTTT. The complete variable domain, with remaining parts taken from reference TRBV28 and TRBJ1-5, reads DVKVTQSSRYLVKRTGEKVFLECVQDMDHENMFWYRQDPGLGLRLIYFSYDVKMKEKGDIPEGYSVSREKKERFSLILESASTNQTSMYLCASSSWGLLNGGNQPQHFGDGTRLSIL.

This clone was seen ten or more times. V gene TRBV5-1 combines with J gene TRBJ2-1; the match to TRBD2 covers 13 bases. The CDR3 totals 15 residues. Looked up from germline, CDR1 is SGHRS and CDR2 is YFSETQ. After removal of 4 bases from V and 7 bases from J, the junction contained 5 bases not matched to a gene. The DNA of the CDR3 is TGCGCCAGCAGCGGACTAGCGGGAGTTTCAAATGAGCAGTTCTTC. This codes for CASSGLAGVSNEQFF. Looking up the rest from reference TRBV5-1 and TRBJ2-1 gives the full variable domain: KAGVTQTPRYLIKTRGQQVTLSCSPISGHRSVSWYQQTPGQGLQFLFEYFSETQRNKGNFPGRFSGRQFSNSRSEMNVSTLELGDSALYLCASSGLAGVSNEQFFGPGTRLTVL.

V gene TRBV5-1 combines with J gene TRBJ2-2; TRBD1 agrees at 8 bases. The CDR3 consists of 16 residues. The V and J ends lost 4 bases and 7 bases, in that order; junction bases with no gene match: 12. From germline, CDR1 is SGHRS and CDR2 YFSETQ. The CDR3 spells CASSLQGQGASGELFF. The CDR3 DNA sequence: TGCGCCAGCAGCCTTCAGGGCCAGGGGGCAAGCGGGGAGCTGTTTTTT.

In this sample, this clone turned up many times. The V and J genes are TRBV6-5 and TRBJ2-3; no firm D call. The CDR3 sequence is 14 residues long. V shed 0 bases and J shed 10 bases, with 14 bases lying between them. Looked up from germline, CDR1 is MNHEY and CDR2 is SVGAGI. The CDR3 DNA sequence: TGTGCCAGCAGTTACTCGAACTCCCTGCCGGCGCAGTATTTT. The encoded protein is CASSYSNSLPAQYF.

This clone was seen a single time. The J gene is TRBJ2-1, the V gene TRBV30; 7 positions match TRBD2. The trim removed 3 bases at V and 1 base at J, leaving 9 bases unmatched. The CDR3 loop spans 16 amino acids. Germline V CDR1 and CDR2: GTSNPN, SVGIG (reference sequence). Written as DNA, the CDR3 is TGTGCCTGGAGCGGGGGGAGCGACCCTTCCTACAATGAGCAGTTCTTC. Amino acid sequence: CAWSGGSDPSYNEQFF.

The chain combines TRBV15 with TRBJ1-5; D remains ambiguous. The V end was cut by 5 bases, the J end by 9 bases, with 14 bases between. The CDR3 consists of 13 residues. CDR1 LNHNV and CDR2 YYDKDF come from the germline V gene (reference sequence). The CDR3 nucleotides read TGTGCCACCAGCGCCGAAATGAGGCTGCCCCAGCATTTT. Protein product: CATSAEMRLPQHF.

This rearrangement joins TRBV5-1 to TRBJ1-5, with no clear D. Germline lookup yields CDR1 SGHRS and CDR2 YFSETQ. This CDR3 contains 13 residues. Trimming removed 3 bases from V and 4 bases from J, with 8 bases in between. The CDR3 nucleotides read TGCGCCAGCAGCTACGGGGAAAATCAGCCCCAGCATTTT. It translates to CASSYGENQPQHF.

The V gene is TRBV5-4, the J gene TRBJ2-3; TRBD2 is a possible D gene (5 bases). Trimming cost V 5 bases and J 1 base, with 14 bases left between them. Looked up from germline, CDR1 is SGHNT and CDR2 is YYREEE (reference sequence). The CDR3 extends over 15 amino acids. CDR3 DNA sequence: TGTGCCAGCAGACCTCCCAGCGGAGGCACAGATACGCAGTATTTT. Its protein is CASRPPSGGTDTQYF.

This clone showed up just a few times. A much bigger clone sits one base away, suggesting this may be a read error. The chain recombines TRBV7-9 with TRBJ2-3, with D unclear. The germline CDR1 and CDR2 sequences are SEHNR and FQNEAQ (reference sequence). CDR3 length equals 12 residues. Trimming took 3 bases from V and 2 from J, leaving 3 bases between them. The CDR3 reads CASSFNTDTQYF. DNA of the CDR3: TGTGCCAGCAGCTTTAACACAGATACGCAGTATTTT.